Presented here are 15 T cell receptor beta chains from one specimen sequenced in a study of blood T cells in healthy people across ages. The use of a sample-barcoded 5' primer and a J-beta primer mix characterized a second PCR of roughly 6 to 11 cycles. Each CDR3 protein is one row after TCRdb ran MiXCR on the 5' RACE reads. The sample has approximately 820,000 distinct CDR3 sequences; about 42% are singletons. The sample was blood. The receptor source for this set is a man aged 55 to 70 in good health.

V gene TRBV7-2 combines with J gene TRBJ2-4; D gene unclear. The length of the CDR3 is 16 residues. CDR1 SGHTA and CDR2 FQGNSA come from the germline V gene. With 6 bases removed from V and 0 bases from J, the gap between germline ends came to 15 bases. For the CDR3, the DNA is TGTGCCAGCAGTCGACCCGCGGTGGGAGCCAAAAACATTCAGTACTTC. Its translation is CASSRPAVGAKNIQYF.

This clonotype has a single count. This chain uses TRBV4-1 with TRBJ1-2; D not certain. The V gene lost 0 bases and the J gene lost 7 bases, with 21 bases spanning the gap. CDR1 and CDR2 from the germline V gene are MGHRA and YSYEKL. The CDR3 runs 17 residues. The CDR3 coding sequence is TGCGCCAGCAGCCAAGATGAAAACAGAGGGTTCGTTCGTGGCTACACCTTC. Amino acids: CASSQDENRGFVRGYTF.

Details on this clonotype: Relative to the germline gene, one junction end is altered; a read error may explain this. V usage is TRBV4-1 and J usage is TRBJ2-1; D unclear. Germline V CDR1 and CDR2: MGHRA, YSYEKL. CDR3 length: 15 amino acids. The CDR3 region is CASNQDGDSYNEQFF. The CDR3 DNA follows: TGCGCCAGCAACCAAGACGGAGACTCCTACAATGAGCAGTTCTTC.

The CDR3 region has the DNA TGCAGTGCGGGGGACATATATGAAAAACTGTTTTTT. As protein: CSAGDIYEKLFF. This chain joins TRBV20-1 and TRBJ1-4, with D perhaps TRBD1 (6 bases). Germline V gene sequence: CDR1 DFQATT, CDR2 SNEGSKA (reference sequence). The CDR3 consists of 12 residues. Trimming took off 6 bases at V and 6 bases at J, with 11 bases between the two ends.

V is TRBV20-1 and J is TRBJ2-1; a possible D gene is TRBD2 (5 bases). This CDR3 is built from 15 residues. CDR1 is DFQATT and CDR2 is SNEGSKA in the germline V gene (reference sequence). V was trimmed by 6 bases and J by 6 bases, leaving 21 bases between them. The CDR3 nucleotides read TGCAGTGCCCTAGTAAGGGAGCTAACCCGCAATGAGCAGTTCTTC. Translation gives CSALVRELTRNEQFF.

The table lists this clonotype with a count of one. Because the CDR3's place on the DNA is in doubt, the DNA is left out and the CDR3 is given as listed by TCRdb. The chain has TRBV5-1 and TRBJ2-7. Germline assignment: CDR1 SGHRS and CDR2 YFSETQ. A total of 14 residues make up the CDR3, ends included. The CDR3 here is CASSLESTSGEQYF.

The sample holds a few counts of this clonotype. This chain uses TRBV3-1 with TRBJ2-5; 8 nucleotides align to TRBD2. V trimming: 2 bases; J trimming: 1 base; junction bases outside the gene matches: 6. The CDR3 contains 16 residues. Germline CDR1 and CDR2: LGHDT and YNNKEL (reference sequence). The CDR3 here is CASSQRLSGTQETQYF. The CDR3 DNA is TGTGCCAGCAGCCAACGACTTAGCGGGACCCAAGAGACCCAGTACTTC.

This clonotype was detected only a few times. The CDR3 sequence is CASSDPLSDEQYF. In nucleotides, the CDR3 is TGTGCCAGCAGCGACCCCCTGTCCGACGAGCAGTACTTC. The chain employs TRBV5-8 and TRBJ2-4, with D unresolved. Near its end, the DNA agrees better with TRBJ2-7, so the J call may be wrong. The CDR3 has 13 residues. Germline V gene data show CDR1 as SGHTS and CDR2 as YDEGEE.

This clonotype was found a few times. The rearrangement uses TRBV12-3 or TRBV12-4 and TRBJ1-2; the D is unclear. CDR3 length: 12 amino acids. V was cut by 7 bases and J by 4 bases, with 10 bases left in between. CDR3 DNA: TGTGCCAGCACCATAACGACCTATGGCTACACCTTC. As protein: CASTITTYGYTF.

The CDR3 sequence is CSAAPVSGVSEETQYF. Written as DNA, the CDR3 is TGCAGCGCTGCCCCAGTTAGCGGGGTTTCTGAAGAGACCCAGTACTTC. This chain connects TRBV29-1 to TRBJ2-5; 8 bases map to TRBD2. CDR3 length: 16 amino acids. Trimming removed 7 bases from V and 3 bases from J; junction bases left unmatched: 16. Germline assignment: CDR1 SQVTM and CDR2 ANQGSEA. Using reference TRBV29-1 and TRBJ2-5 for the parts outside the CDR3, the full variable domain is SAVISQKPSRDICQRGTSLTIQCQVDSQVTMMFWYRQQPGQSLTLIATANQGSEATYESGFVIDKFPISRPNLTFSTLTVSNMSPEDSSIYLCSAAPVSGVSEETQYFGPGTRLLVL.

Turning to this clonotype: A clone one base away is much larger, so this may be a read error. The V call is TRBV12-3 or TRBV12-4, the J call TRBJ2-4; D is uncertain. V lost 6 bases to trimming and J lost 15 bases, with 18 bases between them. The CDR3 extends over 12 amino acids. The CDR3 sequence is CASSPRYYERYF. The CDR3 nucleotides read TGTGCCAGCAGCCCCCGCTACTACGAGCGGTACTTC.

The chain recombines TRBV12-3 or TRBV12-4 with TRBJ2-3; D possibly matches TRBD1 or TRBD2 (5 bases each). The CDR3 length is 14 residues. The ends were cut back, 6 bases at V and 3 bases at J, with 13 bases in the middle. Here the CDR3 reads CASSSGTRTDTQYF. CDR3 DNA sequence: TGTGCCAGCAGCTCAGGGACCCGGACAGATACGCAGTATTTT.

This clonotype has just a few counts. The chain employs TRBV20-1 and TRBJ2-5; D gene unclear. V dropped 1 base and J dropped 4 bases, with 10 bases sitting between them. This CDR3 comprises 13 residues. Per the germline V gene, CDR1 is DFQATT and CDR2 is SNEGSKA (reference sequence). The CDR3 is CSARVTDPETQYF. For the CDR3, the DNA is TGCAGTGCTAGAGTGACGGACCCAGAGACCCAGTACTTC.

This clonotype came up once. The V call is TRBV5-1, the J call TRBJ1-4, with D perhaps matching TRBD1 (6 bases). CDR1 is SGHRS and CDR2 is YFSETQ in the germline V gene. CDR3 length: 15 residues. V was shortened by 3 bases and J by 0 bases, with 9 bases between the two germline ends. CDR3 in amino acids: CASSSRTATNEKLFF. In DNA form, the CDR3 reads TGCGCCAGCAGCTCGCGGACAGCAACTAATGAAAAACTGTTTTTT.

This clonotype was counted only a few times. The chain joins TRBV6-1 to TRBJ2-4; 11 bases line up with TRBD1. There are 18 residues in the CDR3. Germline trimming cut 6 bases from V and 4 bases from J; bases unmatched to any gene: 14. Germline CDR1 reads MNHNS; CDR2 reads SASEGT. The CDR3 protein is CASRGQDRDRGTKNIQYF. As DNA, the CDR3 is TGTGCCAGCAGGGGACAAGACCGGGACAGGGGGACTAAAAACATTCAGTACTTC.